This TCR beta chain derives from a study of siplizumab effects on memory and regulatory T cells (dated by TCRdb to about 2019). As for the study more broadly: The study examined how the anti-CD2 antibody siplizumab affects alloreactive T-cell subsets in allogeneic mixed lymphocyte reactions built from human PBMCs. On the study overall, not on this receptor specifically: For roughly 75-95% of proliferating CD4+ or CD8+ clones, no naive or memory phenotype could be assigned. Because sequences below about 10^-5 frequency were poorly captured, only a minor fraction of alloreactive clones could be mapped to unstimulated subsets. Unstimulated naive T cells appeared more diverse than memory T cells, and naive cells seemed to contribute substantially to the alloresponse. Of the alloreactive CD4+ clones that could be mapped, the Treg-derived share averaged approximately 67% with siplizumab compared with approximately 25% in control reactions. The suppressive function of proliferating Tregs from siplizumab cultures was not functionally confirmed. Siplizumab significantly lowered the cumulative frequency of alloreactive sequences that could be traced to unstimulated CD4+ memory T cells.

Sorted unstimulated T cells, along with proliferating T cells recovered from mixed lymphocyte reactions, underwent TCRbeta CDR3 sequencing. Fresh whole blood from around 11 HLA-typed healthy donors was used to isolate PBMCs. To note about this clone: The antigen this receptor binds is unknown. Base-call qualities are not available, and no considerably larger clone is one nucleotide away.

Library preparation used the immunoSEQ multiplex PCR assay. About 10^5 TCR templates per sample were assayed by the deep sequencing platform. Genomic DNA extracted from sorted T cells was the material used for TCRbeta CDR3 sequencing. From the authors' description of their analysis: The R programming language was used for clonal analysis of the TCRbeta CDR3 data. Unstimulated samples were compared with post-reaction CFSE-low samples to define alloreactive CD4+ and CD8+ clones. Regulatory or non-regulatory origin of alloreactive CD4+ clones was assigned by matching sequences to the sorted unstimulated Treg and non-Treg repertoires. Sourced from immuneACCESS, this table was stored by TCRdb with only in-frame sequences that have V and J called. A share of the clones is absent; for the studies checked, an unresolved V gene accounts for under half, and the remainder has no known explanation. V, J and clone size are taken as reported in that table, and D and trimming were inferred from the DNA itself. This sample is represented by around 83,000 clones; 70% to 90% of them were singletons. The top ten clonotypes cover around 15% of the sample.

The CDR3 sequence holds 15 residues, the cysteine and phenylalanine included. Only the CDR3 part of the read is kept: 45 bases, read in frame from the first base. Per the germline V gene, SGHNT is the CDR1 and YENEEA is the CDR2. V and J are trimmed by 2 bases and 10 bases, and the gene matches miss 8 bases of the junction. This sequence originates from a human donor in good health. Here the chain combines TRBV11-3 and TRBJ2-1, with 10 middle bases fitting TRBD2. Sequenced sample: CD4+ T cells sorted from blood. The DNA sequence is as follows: TGTGCCAGCAGCTTATCCGCTAGCGGGAGATCAGAGCAGTTCTTC. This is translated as CASSLSASGRSEQFF.